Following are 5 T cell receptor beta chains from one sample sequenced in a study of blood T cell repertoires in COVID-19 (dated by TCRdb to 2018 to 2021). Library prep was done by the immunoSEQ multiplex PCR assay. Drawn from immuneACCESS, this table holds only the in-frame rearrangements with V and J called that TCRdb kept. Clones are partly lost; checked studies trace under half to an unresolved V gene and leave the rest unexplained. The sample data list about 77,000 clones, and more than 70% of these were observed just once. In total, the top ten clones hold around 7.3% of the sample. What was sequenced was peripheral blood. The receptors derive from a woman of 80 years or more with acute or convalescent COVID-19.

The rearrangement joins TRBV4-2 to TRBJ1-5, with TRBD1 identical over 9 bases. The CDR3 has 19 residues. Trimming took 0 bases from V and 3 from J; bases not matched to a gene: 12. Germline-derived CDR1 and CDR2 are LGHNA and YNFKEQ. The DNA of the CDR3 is TGTGCCAGCAGCCAAGATTTGGGTACAGGGGGCGGAAACAATCAGCCCCAGCATTTT. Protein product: CASSQDLGTGGGNNQPQHF.

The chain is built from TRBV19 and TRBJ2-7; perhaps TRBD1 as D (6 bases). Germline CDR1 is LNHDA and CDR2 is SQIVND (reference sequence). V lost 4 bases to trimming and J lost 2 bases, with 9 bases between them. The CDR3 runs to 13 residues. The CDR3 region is CASSSRQAYEQYF. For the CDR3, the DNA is TGTGCCAGTAGTAGCAGACAGGCCTACGAGCAGTACTTC.

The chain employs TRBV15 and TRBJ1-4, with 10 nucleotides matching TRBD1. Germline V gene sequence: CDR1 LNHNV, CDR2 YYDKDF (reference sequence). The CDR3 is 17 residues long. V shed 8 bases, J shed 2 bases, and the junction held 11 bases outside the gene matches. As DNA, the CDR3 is TGTGCCACCCAGAGTTGGGGACAGGGGAGCACTAATGAAAAACTGTTTTTT. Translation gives CATQSWGQGSTNEKLFF.

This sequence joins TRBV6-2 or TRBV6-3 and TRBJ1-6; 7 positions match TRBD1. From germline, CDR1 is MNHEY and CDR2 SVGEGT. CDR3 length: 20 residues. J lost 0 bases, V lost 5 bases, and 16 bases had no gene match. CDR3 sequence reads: CASSPDDRASVISYNSPLHF. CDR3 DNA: TGTGCCAGCAGTCCGGACGACAGGGCCTCAGTGATCTCCTATAATTCACCCCTCCACTTT.

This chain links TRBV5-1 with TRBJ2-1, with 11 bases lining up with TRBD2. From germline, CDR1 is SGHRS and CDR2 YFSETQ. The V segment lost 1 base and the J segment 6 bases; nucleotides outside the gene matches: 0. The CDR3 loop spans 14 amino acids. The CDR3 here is CASSLTSGSNEQFF. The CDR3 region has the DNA TGCGCCAGCAGCTTGACTAGCGGGAGCAATGAGCAGTTCTTC.